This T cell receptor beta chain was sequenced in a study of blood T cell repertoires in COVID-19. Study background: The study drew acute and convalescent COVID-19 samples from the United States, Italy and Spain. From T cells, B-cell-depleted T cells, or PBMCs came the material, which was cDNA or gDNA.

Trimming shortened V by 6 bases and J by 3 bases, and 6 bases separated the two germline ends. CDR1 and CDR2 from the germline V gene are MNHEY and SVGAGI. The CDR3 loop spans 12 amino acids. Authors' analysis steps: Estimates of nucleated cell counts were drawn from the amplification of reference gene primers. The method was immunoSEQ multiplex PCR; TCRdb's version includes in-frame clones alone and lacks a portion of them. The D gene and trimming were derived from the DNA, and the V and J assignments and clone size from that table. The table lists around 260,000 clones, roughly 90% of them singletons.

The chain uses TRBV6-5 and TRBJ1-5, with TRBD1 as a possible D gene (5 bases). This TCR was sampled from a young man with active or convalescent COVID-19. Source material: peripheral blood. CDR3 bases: TGTGCCAGCAGCAGGGCCAATCAGCCCCAGCATTTT. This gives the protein CASSRANQPQHF.